This T cell receptor (beta chain) was documented in a study of early T cells in non-severe SARS-CoV-2 infection. For the study at large: Sequenced material consisted of bulk RNA (from unsorted whole blood), and chains were unpaired.

This clonotype has more than one count but fewer than ten. Antigen unknown. The CDR3 sequence is 13 residues long. Germline CDR1 and CDR2: SQVTM and ANQGSEA. V dropped 7 bases and J dropped 4; count of bases not matched to a gene: 10. Study-wide findings and caveats: Using VDJdb, the matching emphasized anti-spike CD8 responses while missing private and CD4 specificities.

Unique molecular identifiers were added to individual cDNA molecules. TCRdb recomputed calls from the 5' RACE reads with MiXCR, one row per CDR3 protein. The data contain around 67,000 distinct CDR3 sequences, 12% of them singletons. The gene calls are TRBV29-1 and TRBJ2-7; 7 nucleotides line up with TRBD1. This sequence originates from an adult who was a healthcare worker with PCR-confirmed SARS-CoV-2 infection or an uninfected control (not recorded which). Input material: whole blood. The CDR3, as DNA: TGCAGCGCAACGCCGGGACAGATATACGAGCAGTACTTC. Translated, it gives CSATPGQIYEQYF.